Listed below are T cell receptor beta chains from one sample, sequenced in a study of control samples from healthy donors and cancer patients. Data came from immunoSEQ multiplex PCR; TCRdb stores just in-frame clones and leaves some out. The table has just over 150,000 clones, 80% to 90% seen once. Sequenced sample: blood. These receptors were collected from a man under 40 in good health. Both conserved end residues are part of each CDR3. D genes are given only for firm matches. Expanded clones get a size class; other rows say once, few or many, or leave the size out.

J | V | D | size | DNA | CDR3
TRBJ1-3 | TRBV28 | TRBD1 | - | TGTGCCAGCTCCAGGGGGGGTGCTGGAAACACCATATATTTT | CASSRGGAGNTIYF
TRBJ2-7 | TRBV29-1 | - | - | TGCAGCGTTGATTCCGGCCTGGTGGGCGAGCAGTACTTC | CSVDSGLVGEQYF
TRBJ1-3 | TRBV3-1/TRBV3-2 | - | - | TGTGCCAGCAGCCAAAGGTATGGAAACACCATATATTTT | CASSQRYGNTIYF
TRBJ2-7 | TRBV3-1/TRBV3-2 | TRBD2 | - | TGTGCCAGCAGCCACCAGACTAGCACATACCTTTACGAGCAGTACTTC | CASSHQTSTYLYEQYF
TRBJ1-2 | TRBV24-1 | TRBD1 | few | TGTGCCACCAGTGGCCGAACAGGAACAGGGGATTCTTATGGCTACACCTTC | CATSGRTGTGDSYGYTF
TRBJ2-3 | TRBV24-1 | - | - | TGTGCCACCAGAGAAAGTGGGGCCCGGGATACGCAGTATTTT | CATRESGARDTQYF
TRBJ1-5 | TRBV12-5 | - | - | TGTGCTAGTGGTTTAGGTAGCAATCAGCCCCAGCATTTT | CASGLGSNQPQHF
TRBJ2-5 | TRBV5-1 | - | - | TGCGCCAGCAGCTTGGGGGGTTTAGAGACCCAGTACTTC | CASSLGGLETQYF
TRBJ1-5 | TRBV11-2 | - | - | TGTGCCAGCAGCCCGGGGCAGGGACCCAATCAGCCCCAGCATTTT | CASSPGQGPNQPQHF
TRBJ1-2 | TRBV6-2/TRBV6-3 | - | - | TGTGCCAGCAGCCGAACTGGCGGCTACACCTTC | CASSRTGGYTF
TRBJ1-1 | TRBV9 | - | - | TGTGCCAGCAGCGTAGGCAGGACGAACACTGAAGCTTTCTTT | CASSVGRTNTEAFF
TRBJ1-1 | TRBV10-3 | - | - | TGTGCCATCAGTGAGCCCAATCTTGCGGCTGAAGCTTTCTTT | CAISEPNLAAEAFF
TRBJ2-3 | TRBV3-1/TRBV3-2 | - | - | TGTGCCAGCAGCCTCACAGATACGCAGTATTTT | CASSLTDTQYF
TRBJ2-3 | TRBV11-1 | - | once | TGTGCCAGCAGCTTAGCAGTAGGGGATACGCAGTATTTT | CASSLAVGDTQYF
TRBJ2-2 | TRBV5-1 | - | - | TGCGCCAGCAGCTACGCCGGGGAGCTGTTTTTT | CASSYAGELFF
TRBJ2-1 | TRBV6-4 | - | - | TGTGCCAGCAGTGAAGGCACACAGGGCTCCTACAATGAGCAGTTCTTC | CASSEGTQGSYNEQFF
TRBJ1-1 | TRBV7-3 | - | - | TGTGCCAGCAGCTTAGGAGGGGGGAACACTGAAGCTTTCTTT | CASSLGGGNTEAFF
TRBJ2-3 | TRBV3-1/TRBV3-2 | TRBD2 | - | TGTGCCAGCAGCCAAGTGACTAGCGGGTTGTCCGGAGATACGCAGTATTTT | CASSQVTSGLSGDTQYF
TRBJ1-3 | TRBV19 | - | - | TGTGCCAGTAGTATAGGCTCGACAGCCTCTGGAAACACCATATATTTT | CASSIGSTASGNTIYF
TRBJ2-1 | TRBV11-1 | - | few | TGTGCCAGCAGTTCCTCTAAAAAATCAGTGGATGAGCAGTTCTTC | CASSSSKKSVDEQFF
TRBJ2-5 | TRBV11-2 | - | - | TGTGCCAGCAGCTTAGTGGCCAGGCAAGAGACCCAGTACTTC | CASSLVARQETQYF
TRBJ1-6 | TRBV12-3/TRBV12-4 | - | - | TGTGCCAGCACCCTCGGGGTAGGTTCACCCCTCCACTTT | CASTLGVGSPLHF
TRBJ2-7 | TRBV6-5 | - | - | TGTGCCAGCAGGATCTCCTACGAGCAGTACTTC | CASRISYEQYF
TRBJ2-5 | TRBV7-9 | - | - | TGTGCCAGCAGCTTAGAACAGGGAGAGACCCAGTACTTC | CASSLEQGETQYF
TRBJ1-6 | TRBV9 | TRBD1 | - | TGTGCCAGCAGCGTAGCGGGACAGGGGAATTCACCCCTCCACTTT | CASSVAGQGNSPLHF